This T cell receptor beta chain was captured in a study of blood T cells in healthy people across ages. Broader study findings: Calculation of diversity from one million T cells yielded estimates considered to be underestimates.

To note about this clonotype: Antigen: not known.

The germline V gene encodes CDR1 SNHLY and CDR2 FYNNEI. Losses at the gene ends were 6 bases for V and 6 bases for J; bases not matched to a gene: 7. The CDR3 totals 13 residues. Alongside a J-beta primer mix, a sample-barcoded 5' primer served in a second PCR lasting about 7 to 11 cycles. Every cDNA was tagged by a template-switch adaptor with 12 random nucleotides. Researchers report that each sample yielded at least 2.5 million CDR3-containing paired-end reads. TCRdb reanalysed the 5' RACE reads using MiXCR and keeps one entry per CDR3 protein. There are around 1.7 million distinct CDR3 sequences in the sample; roughly 27% occur only once, and about 8% lies in the top ten.

The sequence derives from a woman between 25 and 40 years old in good health. Sequencing was carried out using blood. This sequence joins TRBV2 and TRBJ2-7, with TRBD1 matching over 8 bases. The CDR3 spells CASRDRALGEQYF. The CDR3 DNA sequence: TGTGCCAGCAGGGACAGGGCCCTTGGCGAGCAGTACTTC.